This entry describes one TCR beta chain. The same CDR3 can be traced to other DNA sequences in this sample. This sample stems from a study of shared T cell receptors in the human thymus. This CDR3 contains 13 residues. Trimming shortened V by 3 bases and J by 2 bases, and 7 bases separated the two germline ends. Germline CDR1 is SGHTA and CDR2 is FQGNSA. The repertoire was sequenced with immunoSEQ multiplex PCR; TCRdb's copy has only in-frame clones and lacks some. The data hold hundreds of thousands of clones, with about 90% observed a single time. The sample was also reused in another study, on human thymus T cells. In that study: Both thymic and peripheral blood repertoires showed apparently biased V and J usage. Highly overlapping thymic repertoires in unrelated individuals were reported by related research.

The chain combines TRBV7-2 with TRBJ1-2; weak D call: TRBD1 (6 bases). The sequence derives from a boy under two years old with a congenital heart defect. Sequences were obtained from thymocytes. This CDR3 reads CASSFQGNYGYTF. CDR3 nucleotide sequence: TGTGCCAGCAGCTTTCAGGGGAACTATGGCTACACCTTC.